These T cell receptor beta chains were read from a single sample in a study of radiotherapy plus CTLA-4 blockade in lung cancer. Libraries were prepared by immunoSEQ multiplex PCR; TCRdb keeps only in-frame clonotypes and omits some of them. Here the sample spans about 59,000 clones, less than 85% being singletons. Sequencing was performed on peripheral blood, taken from a patient treated with radiotherapy plus ipilimumab. Receptors were obtained from a human donor with non-small cell lung cancer who had a complete response to radiotherapy plus ipilimumab. CDR3s include the opening cysteine and the closing phenylalanine or tryptophan.

v_call: TRBV28
j_call: TRBJ1-6
cdr3_aa: CASRENRDNSPLHF

v_call: TRBV20-1
j_call: TRBJ1-4
cdr3_aa: CSARGDKKLFF

v_call: TRBV28
j_call: TRBJ1-1
cdr3_aa: CASQWNTEAFF

v_call: TRBV6-1
j_call: TRBJ1-6
cdr3_aa: CASSEVQGYNSPLHF

v_call: TRBV29-1
j_call: TRBJ1-1
cdr3_aa: CSVDLPLFRENTEAFF

v_call: TRBV6-5
j_call: TRBJ1-1
cdr3_aa: CASRAGPLRNTEAFF

v_call: TRBV5-6
j_call: TRBJ2-2
cdr3_aa: CASRTSGGYSGELFF

v_call: TRBV19
j_call: TRBJ2-7
cdr3_aa: CASSIEPATSYEQYF

v_call: TRBV28
j_call: TRBJ1-4
cdr3_aa: CASSPPGVYNEKLFF

v_call: TRBV19
j_call: TRBJ2-2
cdr3_aa: CASSSGTSGAGELFF

v_call: TRBV19
j_call: TRBJ2-3
cdr3_aa: CASSIGGGALDTQYF

v_call: TRBV6-6
j_call: TRBJ1-1
cdr3_aa: CASSYKGTEAFF

v_call: TRBV11-2
j_call: TRBJ2-2
cdr3_aa: CASSLVFATTNTGELFF

v_call: TRBV18
j_call: TRBJ1-2
cdr3_aa: CASSPDSYNYGYTF

v_call: TRBV2
j_call: TRBJ1-2
cdr3_aa: CASSWDSNYCGYTF

v_call: TRBV5-1
j_call: TRBJ2-7
cdr3_aa: CASSLAASYEQYF

v_call: TRBV6-6
j_call: TRBJ1-5
cdr3_aa: CASRNDRDGQPQHF

v_call: TRBV18
j_call: .
cdr3_aa: CASSTRQGTYEQYF

v_call: TRBV7-9
j_call: TRBJ1-4
cdr3_aa: CASSLMAGPKNEKLFF

v_call: TRBV19
j_call: TRBJ2-1
cdr3_aa: CASSMGTGGYNEQFF

v_call: TRBV28
j_call: TRBJ2-5
cdr3_aa: CASSSDRVLETQYF

v_call: TRBV14
j_call: TRBJ2-7
cdr3_aa: CASSQSNSGRGEQYF

v_call: TRBV21-1
j_call: TRBJ1-5
cdr3_aa: CASLGAGSNQPQHF

v_call: TRBV28
j_call: TRBJ2-7
cdr3_aa: CASSFGRLVAGGPSAISYEQYF

v_call: TRBV19
j_call: TRBJ1-2
cdr3_aa: CASSIGRGYGYTF

v_call: TRBV5-4
j_call: TRBJ2-7
cdr3_aa: CASSFQASPNEQYF

v_call: TRBV7-2
j_call: TRBJ2-3
cdr3_aa: CASSAGLAGQYF

v_call: TRBV18
j_call: TRBJ1-6
cdr3_aa: CASSQDIGLLHYNSPLHF

v_call: TRBV2
j_call: TRBJ2-2
cdr3_aa: CASSRTGTGELFF

v_call: TRBV5-5
j_call: TRBJ2-5
cdr3_aa: CASSPRTGLRQETQYF

v_call: TRBV11-2
j_call: TRBJ1-1
cdr3_aa: CASSFGGNTEAFF

v_call: TRBV6-5
j_call: TRBJ2-7
cdr3_aa: CASRTPGQGAEQYF

v_call: TRBV7-9
j_call: .
cdr3_aa: CASSLGAQGTAMNEQYF

v_call: TRBV5-1
j_call: TRBJ2-3
cdr3_aa: CASSLSLAAITDTQYF

v_call: TRBV5-1
j_call: TRBJ1-1
cdr3_aa: CASTRQGPNMNTEAFF

v_call: TRBV28
j_call: TRBJ2-7
cdr3_aa: CASSQAGYEQYF

v_call: TRBV2
j_call: TRBJ2-5
cdr3_aa: CASSSRDYAGTQYF

v_call: TRBV30
j_call: TRBJ1-5
cdr3_aa: CAWSVDRGGNQPQHF

v_call: TRBV29-1
j_call: TRBJ2-1
cdr3_aa: CSVVWQVTYNEQFF

v_call: TRBV6-5
j_call: TRBJ1-1
cdr3_aa: CASSPSNHGDTEAFF

v_call: TRBV4-1
j_call: TRBJ2-3
cdr3_aa: CASSRGQERADTQYF

v_call: TRBV7-8
j_call: TRBJ2-3
cdr3_aa: CASSFLAGGILFSTDTQYF